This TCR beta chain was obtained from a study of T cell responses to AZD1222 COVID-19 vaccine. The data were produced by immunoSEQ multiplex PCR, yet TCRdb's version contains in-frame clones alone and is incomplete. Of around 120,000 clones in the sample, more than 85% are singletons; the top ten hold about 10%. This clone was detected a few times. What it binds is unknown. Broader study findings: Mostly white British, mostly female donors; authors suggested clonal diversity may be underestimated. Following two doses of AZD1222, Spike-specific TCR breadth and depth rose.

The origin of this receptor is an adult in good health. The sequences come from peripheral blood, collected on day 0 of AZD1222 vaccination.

CDR3 in amino acids: CASSPTGASYNEQFF. The CDR3 DNA sequence: TGTGCCAGCAGCCCCACGGGGGCAAGCTACAATGAGCAGTTCTTC. The rearrangement uses TRBV11-3 and TRBJ2-1, with D perhaps TRBD1 or TRBD2 (6 bases each). Germline-derived CDR1 and CDR2 are SGHNT and YENEEA. V was cut by 5 bases and J by 3 bases, with 14 bases left in between. The length of the CDR3 is 15 residues.